What follows are 23 T cell receptor beta chains derived from one specimen sequenced in a study of cytomegalovirus exposure and HLA in healthy donors. Use of 60 Vbeta and 13 Jbeta primers characterized the PCR. The data were produced by immunoSEQ multiplex PCR, yet TCRdb's version contains in-frame clones alone and is incomplete. The repertoire consists of roughly 140,000 clones, with about four fifths occurring once and the leading ten covering over 2.5%. Sequencing was performed on PBMCs. All receptors come from a male donor in good health and CMV-seronegative.

The chain couples TRBV5-6 to TRBJ2-1; 8 nucleotides align to TRBD1. Germline CDR1 is SGHDT and CDR2 is YYEEEE. CDR3 size: 14 residues. With V trimmed by 4 bases and J by 7 bases, 7 bases remained unmatched. The CDR3 here is CASSPGTGVNEQFF. DNA of the CDR3: TGTGCCAGCAGCCCCGGGACAGGTGTGAATGAGCAGTTCTTC.

This rearrangement joins TRBV5-4 to TRBJ2-5; D not resolved. Germline V gives CDR1 SGHNT, CDR2 YYREEE (reference sequence). Trimming removed 0 bases from V and 3 bases from J, with 6 bases in between. The CDR3 runs 13 residues. CDR3 sequence: CASSLAVEETQYF. The CDR3 nucleotides read TGTGCCAGCAGCTTGGCAGTGGAAGAGACCCAGTACTTC.

The chain uses TRBV9 and TRBJ2-1; TRBD2 agrees at 9 bases. The CDR3 contains 14 residues. After removal of 3 bases from V and 7 bases from J, the junction contained 5 bases not matched to a gene. Per the germline V gene, CDR1 is SGDLS and CDR2 is YYNGEE. The CDR3 DNA reads TGTGCCAGCAGCGCACCGGGACTAGCAAATGAGCAGTTCTTC. Encoded protein: CASSAPGLANEQFF.

Notes on this clone: At one end the junction does not follow the germline gene, possibly because of a read error. This chain uses TRBV7-7 with TRBJ2-1; 11 nucleotides line up with TRBD2. The CDR3 is 15 amino acids. Per the germline V gene, CDR1 is SSHAT and CDR2 is FNYEAQ (reference sequence). The CDR3, as DNA: TGTGCTAGCAGCCGCGGGACTAGCGGAGCTAATGAGCAGTTCTTC. As protein: CASSRGTSGANEQFF.

Concerning this clone: One end of the junction varies from germline; a read error may be responsible. The rearrangement joins TRBV7-9 to TRBJ1-3, with TRBD1 matching 7 bases. Germline CDR1 SEHNR, CDR2 FQNEAQ (reference sequence). The CDR3 spans 16 residues. CDR3 protein: CSSSLAYGQARNTIYF. CDR3 nucleotide sequence: TGTTCCAGCAGCTTAGCTTACGGACAGGCTCGAAACACCATATATTTT.

The CDR3 DNA sequence: TGTGCCAGCAGTTCTCAGTTGAGAGGAAGTCAGCCCCAGCATTTT. The encoded protein is CASSSQLRGSQPQHF. The V call is TRBV28, the J call TRBJ1-5; D not certain. The CDR3 loop spans 15 amino acids. Trimming cost V 4 bases and J 6 bases, with 16 bases left between them. Germline V gene data show CDR1 as MDHEN and CDR2 as SYDVKM.

V usage is TRBV5-1 and J usage is TRBJ1-1; D is ambiguous. Looked up from germline, CDR1 is SGHRS and CDR2 is YFSETQ. The CDR3 runs to 13 residues. V was pared by 3 bases and J by 1 base, with 7 bases between. Here the CDR3 reads CASSWGENTEAFF. CDR3 DNA: TGCGCCAGCAGCTGGGGAGAGAACACTGAAGCTTTCTTT. Drawing the rest from reference TRBV5-1 and TRBJ1-1, the complete variable domain is KAGVTQTPRYLIKTRGQQVTLSCSPISGHRSVSWYQQTPGQGLQFLFEYFSETQRNKGNFPGRFSGRQFSNSRSEMNVSTLELGDSALYLCASSWGENTEAFFGQGTRLTVV.

This clone appeared a few times. This chain joins TRBV19 and TRBJ1-5; D is perhaps TRBD1 (5 bases). The CDR3 runs to 13 residues. V shed 0 bases and J shed 7 bases, with 7 bases lying between them. CDR1 is LNHDA, CDR2 SQIVND, per germline (reference sequence). CDR3 nucleotide sequence: TGTGCCAGTAGTATAGATGGGGCACAGCCCCAGCATTTT. It is translated as CASSIDGAQPQHF.

This chain links TRBV7-3 with TRBJ2-1; the match to TRBD2 covers 13 bases. Germline CDR1 and CDR2: SGHTA and FQGTGA. The junction had 8 bases not matched to a gene; V was cut back by 5 bases and J by 4 bases. This CDR3 has 17 amino acids. The CDR3 nucleotides read TGTGCCAGCAGCACCCTCACTAGCGGGAGGGGATACAATGAGCAGTTCTTC. This codes for CASSTLTSGRGYNEQFF. The full variable domain, completed using reference TRBV7-3 and TRBJ2-1, is GAGVSQTPSNKVTEKGKYVELRCDPISGHTALYWYRQSLGQGPEFLIYFQGTGAADDSGLPNDRFFAVRPEGSVSTLKIQRTERGDSAVYLCASSTLTSGRGYNEQFFGPGTRLTVL.

The chain is built from TRBV6-6 and TRBJ2-1; 11 bases are shared with TRBD2. Trimming at V came to 5 bases and at J to 7 bases, leaving 10 bases not matched to a gene. Germline V gene sequence: CDR1 MNHNY, CDR2 SVGAGI (reference sequence). The CDR3 is made up of 16 amino acids. The CDR3 reads CASSPPGTSGHNEQFF. The CDR3 region has the DNA TGTGCCAGCAGTCCCCCCGGGACTAGCGGCCATAATGAGCAGTTCTTC.

CDR3 region: CASRSIGSNYGYTF. CDR3 nucleotides: TGTGCCAGCAGATCGATTGGCTCGAACTATGGCTACACCTTC. V gene TRBV11-2 combines with J gene TRBJ1-2; no clear D gene. Germline V gene lookup returns CDR1 SGHAT and CDR2 FQNNGV. The length of the CDR3 is 14 residues. V was cut by 6 bases and J by 2 bases, with 13 bases left in between.

The chain employs TRBV7-2 and TRBJ1-2; D is perhaps TRBD1 (6 bases). The germline gives CDR1 SGHTA, CDR2 FQGNSA. The CDR3 runs to 13 residues. Deletions cut 5 bases from V and 1 base from J, with 8 bases between. The CDR3 here is CASSPDSNYGYTF. The CDR3 DNA reads TGTGCCAGCAGCCCGGACAGTAACTATGGCTACACCTTC.

This chain connects TRBV7-8 to TRBJ2-7, with a weak D call TRBD1 (6 bases). Trimming took 2 bases from V and 4 from J, leaving 21 bases between them. This CDR3 has 17 residues. Germline-derived CDR1 and CDR2 are SGHVS and FQNEAQ. The CDR3 reads CASSLPVTGQARYEQYF. CDR3 nucleotide sequence: TGTGCCAGCAGCTTACCCGTAACAGGGCAGGCTAGGTACGAGCAGTACTTC.

A note on this clone: One end of the junction fails to match germline, which may point to a read error. The chain combines TRBV27 with TRBJ2-7; 8 bases fit TRBD2. The CDR3 runs 14 residues. Per germline, CDR1 MNHEY and CDR2 SMNVEV (reference sequence). The CDR3 DNA follows: TGTGCCAACAGTTTCAGCGGGAGAACCTACGAGCAGTACTTC. It specifies CANSFSGRTYEQYF.

This chain uses TRBV28 with TRBJ2-7, with 9 bases matching TRBD1. The CDR3 runs to 15 residues. The V gene's germline CDR1 is MDHEN and CDR2 SYDVKM. The V gene end was trimmed by 5 bases and the J gene end by 5 bases; junction bases not matched to a gene: 10. CDR3 coding DNA: TGTGCCAGCAGTCCTGCCGGGACAGGGCCCGACGAGCAGTACTTC. This translates into CASSPAGTGPDEQYF.

The gene calls are TRBV29-1 and TRBJ1-3; 8 bases are a match to TRBD1. Looked up from germline, CDR1 is SQVTM and CDR2 is ANQGSEA. J lost 4 bases, V lost 6 bases, and 11 bases had no gene match. The CDR3 is 15 amino acids. DNA of the CDR3: TGCAGCGTAAAGCCCGACAGGGGAATAGGAAACACCATATATTTT. It yields the protein CSVKPDRGIGNTIYF. The whole variable domain, filled in from reference TRBV29-1 and TRBJ1-3, reads SAVISQKPSRDICQRGTSLTIQCQVDSQVTMMFWYRQQPGQSLTLIATANQGSEATYESGFVIDKFPISRPNLTFSTLTVSNMSPEDSSIYLCSVKPDRGIGNTIYFGEGSWLTVV.

The CDR3 bases are TGCAGCGTTGGTAATAGTCCCTTCTACGAGCAGTACTTC. Residues: CSVGNSPFYEQYF. V and J are TRBV29-1 and TRBJ2-7; the D is unclear. Germline loops: CDR1 SQVTM, CDR2 ANQGSEA. V lost 4 bases, J lost 3 bases, and 13 bases lay in between. The CDR3 runs to 13 residues.

This clone was picked up a small number of times. The chain carries TRBV10-3 and TRBJ1-1; D unresolved. With 6 bases removed from V and 5 bases from J, the gap between germline ends came to 10 bases. Looked up from germline, CDR1 is ENHRY and CDR2 is SYGVKD. The CDR3 consists of 12 residues. CDR3 region: CAISGERTEAFF. As DNA, the CDR3 is TGTGCCATCAGCGGGGAGCGTACTGAAGCTTTCTTT.

The V call is TRBV5-1, the J call TRBJ2-3; the match to TRBD2 covers 7 bases. The CDR3 length is 14 residues. From germline, CDR1 is SGHRS and CDR2 YFSETQ. V was clipped by 6 bases and J by 11 bases; unmatched bases: 15. The DNA of the CDR3 is TGCGCCAGCAATCCCGGCCCTACTAGCGCGTGGCAGTATTTT. It translates to CASNPGPTSAWQYF.

The J gene is TRBJ1-1, the V gene TRBV6-5; the match to TRBD1 covers 9 bases. J lost 2 bases, V lost 6 bases, and 4 bases had no gene match. Germline values: CDR1 MNHEY, CDR2 SVGAGI. This CDR3 is 14 amino acids long. The CDR3 coding sequence is TGTGCCAGCAGGTGGACAGGGGTAAACACTGAAGCTTTCTTT. The encoded protein is CASRWTGVNTEAFF.

This clone was observed a handful of times. CDR3 in amino acids: CASSQSWGQGFLGSNQPQHF. CDR3 nucleotides: TGCGCCAGCAGCCAATCCTGGGGACAGGGGTTCCTGGGTAGCAATCAGCCCCAGCATTTT. The gene calls are TRBV4-1 and TRBJ1-5; 10 nucleotides match TRBD1. The CDR3 consists of 20 residues. Per germline, CDR1 MGHRA and CDR2 YSYEKL. The trim removed 2 bases at V and 0 bases at J, leaving 13 bases unmatched.

The V gene is TRBV2, the J gene TRBJ2-1; 10 bases are a match to TRBD2. V trimming: 6 bases; J trimming: 4 bases; junction bases outside the gene matches: 3. Germline assignment: CDR1 SNHLY and CDR2 FYNNEI. The CDR3 sequence is 14 residues long. This CDR3 is CASRLAGPYNEQFF. The DNA for the CDR3 is TGTGCCAGCAGACTAGCGGGGCCATACAATGAGCAGTTCTTC.

Of note for this clone: Germline is not matched at one junction end, which may reflect a read error. The chain couples TRBV29-1 to TRBJ2-5, with D tentatively TRBD2 (6 bases). Looked up from germline, CDR1 is SQVTM and CDR2 is ANQGSEA. The CDR3 has 12 residues. The CDR3 sequence: CSAEGTQETQYF. CDR3 bases: TGCAGCGCTGAAGGGACTCAAGAGACCCAGTACTTC.